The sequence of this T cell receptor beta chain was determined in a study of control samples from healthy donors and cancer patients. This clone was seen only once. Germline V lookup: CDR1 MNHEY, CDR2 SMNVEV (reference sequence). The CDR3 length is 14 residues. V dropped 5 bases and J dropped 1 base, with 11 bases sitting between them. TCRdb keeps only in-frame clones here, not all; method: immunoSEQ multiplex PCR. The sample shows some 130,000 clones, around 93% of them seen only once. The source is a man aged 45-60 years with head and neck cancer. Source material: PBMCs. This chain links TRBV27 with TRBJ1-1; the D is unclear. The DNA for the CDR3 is TGTGCCAGCAGTCTAACAAGAAGGAACACTGAAGCTTTCTTT. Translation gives CASSLTRRNTEAFF.